The 2 T cell receptor beta chains reported below all come from one sample, sequenced in a study of T cell changes during pregnancy in multiple sclerosis. The repertoire was sequenced with immunoSEQ multiplex PCR; TCRdb's copy has only in-frame clones and lacks some. The data show over 45,000 clones, with about 90% seen just once and roughly 1.2% held by the top ten. The sample consisted of CD4+ T cells from peripheral blood mononuclear cells, taken in the second trimester of pregnancy. The receptors come from a female donor with multiple sclerosis, enrolled in a pregnancy study.

V and J are TRBV5-1 and TRBJ2-7, with 12 nucleotides matching TRBD1. Germline CDR1 reads SGHRS; CDR2 reads YFSETQ. The CDR3 contains 14 residues. The V segment lost 4 bases and the J segment 7 bases; nucleotides outside the gene matches: 6. The CDR3 sequence is CASSPGTGGREQYF. The CDR3 DNA sequence: TGCGCCAGCAGCCCCGGGACAGGGGGCCGGGAGCAGTACTTC.

This clone was recorded only once. The chain has TRBV29-1 and TRBJ2-7; D is ambiguous. The CDR3 spans 12 residues. Between the trimmed V and J ends, which lost 4 bases and 3 bases, there was a span of 10 bases. CDR1 and CDR2 (germline): SQVTM, ANQGSEA. The CDR3 reads CSVGGQIYEQYF. The CDR3 coding sequence is TGCAGCGTTGGAGGCCAGATCTACGAGCAGTACTTC.